One sample yielded the 31 T cell receptor beta chains listed below, sequenced in a study of cytomegalovirus exposure and HLA in healthy donors. PCR amplification relied on 60 Vbeta primers (plus 13 Jbeta primers). Data came from immunoSEQ multiplex PCR; TCRdb stores just in-frame clones and leaves some out. Of about 65,000 clones in the sample, around three quarters were seen once. The sequenced sample was PBMCs. The receptors originated from a woman aged 25 to 45 in good health and CMV-seronegative.

The J gene is TRBJ1-2, the V gene TRBV30, with 9 bases matching TRBD1. With V trimmed by 2 bases and J by 8 bases, 12 bases remained unmatched. This CDR3 comprises 15 residues. Looked up from germline, CDR1 is GTSNPN and CDR2 is SVGIG (reference sequence). CDR3 sequence: CAWSPLTGGLIGYTF. In nucleotides, the CDR3 is TGTGCCTGGAGTCCCCTGACAGGGGGTTTAATAGGCTACACCTTC.

The V and J genes are TRBV4-1 and TRBJ2-7, with 8 bases lining up with TRBD1. V shed 4 bases and J 3 bases; nucleotides not matched to a gene: 8. The CDR3 length is 15 residues. The germline V gene has CDR1 MGHRA and CDR2 YSYEKL. The DNA for the CDR3 is TGCGCCAGCAGCCTAGGACAGGGAGTAGACTACGAGCAGTACTTC. Its protein product is CASSLGQGVDYEQYF.

This chain uses TRBV7-8 with TRBJ1-2, with D possibly matching TRBD1 (6 bases). This CDR3 contains 14 residues. With 1 base removed from V and 3 bases from J, the gap between germline ends came to 9 bases. Per germline, CDR1 SGHVS and CDR2 FQNEAQ. CDR3: CASSLGTDYYGYTF. The CDR3, as DNA: TGTGCCAGCAGCTTAGGGACAGACTACTATGGCTACACCTTC.

The CDR3 reads CASSPSMGAGLGIQYF. The CDR3 bases are TGTGCCAGCAGCCCTTCAATGGGAGCGGGTTTAGGCATTCAGTACTTC. The rearrangement links TRBV5-6 to TRBJ2-4; TRBD2 might be the D (6 bases). This CDR3 contains 16 residues. Germline loops: CDR1 SGHDT, CDR2 YYEEEE. V shed 4 bases and J shed 9 bases, with 23 bases lying between them.

J is TRBJ2-2 and V is TRBV14; weak D call: TRBD2 (5 bases). V was clipped by 3 bases and J by 8 bases, with 10 bases between them. Germline V lookup: CDR1 SGHDN, CDR2 FVKESK. This CDR3 is built from 13 residues. The CDR3 bases are TGTGCCAGCAGCCATCTGCCGGGGGGGGAGCTGTTTTTT. Translated: CASSHLPGGELFF.

The rearrangement links TRBV7-8 to TRBJ2-1; D remains unclear. Trimming took 1 base from V and 10 from J, leaving 20 bases between them. Germline values: CDR1 SGHVS, CDR2 FQNEAQ. The CDR3 loop spans 16 amino acids. The CDR3 loop is CASSLGRILHRREQFF. In DNA form, the CDR3 reads TGTGCCAGCAGCTTAGGGCGGATCCTCCATCGTCGGGAGCAGTTCTTC. Full variable domain (rest looked up from reference TRBV7-8 and TRBJ2-1): GAGVSQSPRYKVAKRGQDVALRCDPISGHVSLFWYQQALGQGPEFLTYFQNEAQLDKSGLPSDRFFAERPEGSVSTLKIQRTQQEDSAVYLCASSLGRILHRREQFFGPGTRLTVL.

V usage is TRBV29-1 and J usage is TRBJ2-7; TRBD2 agrees at 9 bases. There are 15 residues in the CDR3. The V segment lost 7 bases and the J segment 7 bases; nucleotides outside the gene matches: 17. CDR1 is SQVTM and CDR2 is ANQGSEA in the germline V gene. The CDR3 nucleotides are TGCAGCGCGGGGAAACGGCGGGGGGGATTACCGGAGCAGTACTTC. This gives the protein CSAGKRRGGLPEQYF.

This chain links TRBV29-1 with TRBJ2-5, with D possibly matching TRBD1 (5 bases). V gave up 2 bases and J gave up 0 bases, with 7 bases separating them. Germline-derived CDR1 and CDR2 are SQVTM and ANQGSEA. The CDR3 is 13 residues long. CDR3 nucleotide sequence: TGCAGCGTTGAAAAAGGGGACCAAGAGACCCAGTACTTC. Residues: CSVEKGDQETQYF. The whole variable domain, filled in from reference TRBV29-1 and TRBJ2-5, reads SAVISQKPSRDICQRGTSLTIQCQVDSQVTMMFWYRQQPGQSLTLIATANQGSEATYESGFVIDKFPISRPNLTFSTLTVSNMSPEDSSIYLCSVEKGDQETQYFGPGTRLLVL.

The chain uses TRBV30 and TRBJ1-4; D uncertain. Germline CDR1 and CDR2: GTSNPN and SVGIG (reference sequence). The CDR3 runs 14 residues. Trimming took 1 base from V and 4 from J, leaving 10 bases between them. This chain's CDR3 is CAWSGAGSNEKLFF. CDR3 DNA sequence: TGTGCCTGGAGTGGGGCCGGGAGTAATGAAAAACTGTTTTTT.

The chain links TRBV2 to TRBJ2-5; 11 bases are shared with TRBD2. CDR1 and CDR2 from the germline V gene are SNHLY and FYNNEI. CDR3 length equals 16 residues. Trimming at V came to 3 bases and at J to 5 bases, leaving 8 bases not matched to a gene. CDR3 sequence: CASSDGLAGGRETQYF. The CDR3 nucleotides are TGTGCCAGCAGTGATGGCCTAGCGGGAGGTAGGGAGACCCAGTACTTC.

The sample holds one count of this clone. The chain has TRBV2 and TRBJ2-5; 11 positions agree with TRBD1. The CDR3 covers 15 residues. The germline V gene has CDR1 SNHLY and CDR2 FYNNEI. After removal of 3 bases from V and 5 bases from J, the junction contained 5 bases not matched to a gene. The CDR3 DNA sequence: TGTGCCAGCAGTGACCGGACAGGGGGCGGCGAGACCCAGTACTTC. This encodes CASSDRTGGGETQYF.

The rearrangement joins TRBV27 to TRBJ1-5, with D tentatively TRBD1 (6 bases). V was clipped by 5 bases and J by 7 bases, with 12 bases between them. The CDR3 covers 13 residues. The germline gives CDR1 MNHEY, CDR2 SMNVEV (reference sequence). As DNA, the CDR3 is TGTGCCAGCAGTCCCGACAGGTCCCAGCCCCAGCATTTT. This encodes CASSPDRSQPQHF.

The chain couples TRBV18 to TRBJ2-1, with 7 bases aligning to TRBD2. CDR3 length: 15 residues. V was clipped by 3 bases and J by 5 bases; unmatched bases: 7. The germline V gene has CDR1 KGHSH and CDR2 LQKENI. The CDR3 loop reads CASSPARLANNEQFF. The CDR3 DNA reads TGTGCCAGCTCACCTGCCAGACTAGCCAACAATGAGCAGTTCTTC.

This rearrangement joins TRBV6-1 to TRBJ2-2, with a weak D call TRBD2 (5 bases). Trimming stripped 4 bases from V and 2 bases from J, with 11 bases between. The length of the CDR3 is 15 residues. The germline CDR1 and CDR2 sequences are MNHNS and SASEGT. The CDR3 is CASSAFGLNTGELFF. The CDR3 DNA reads TGTGCCAGCAGTGCGTTTGGACTCAACACCGGGGAGCTGTTTTTT.

This clone was observed a single time. This chain joins TRBV15 and TRBJ1-1; 7 bases map to TRBD1. Looked up from germline, CDR1 is LNHNV and CDR2 is YYDKDF (reference sequence). The CDR3 contains 14 residues. Trimming at V came to 4 bases and at J to 1 base, leaving 3 bases not matched to a gene. This chain's CDR3 is CATSKRTGNTEAFF. The CDR3 DNA is TGTGCCACCAGCAAACGGACAGGGAACACTGAAGCTTTCTTT. Using reference TRBV15 and TRBJ1-1 for the parts outside the CDR3, the full variable domain is DAMVIQNPRYQVTQFGKPVTLSCSQTLNHNVMYWYQQKSSQAPKLLFHYYDKDFNNEADTPDNFQSRRPNTSFCFLDIRSPGLGDTAMYLCATSKRTGNTEAFFGQGTRLTVV.

V is TRBV7-9 and J is TRBJ1-5; weak D call: TRBD1 (6 bases). In germline, CDR1 is SEHNR, CDR2 FQNEAQ (reference sequence). The CDR3 spans 13 residues. V was shortened by 7 bases and J by 6 bases, with 13 bases between the two germline ends. The CDR3 is CASTVTGSQPQHF. CDR3 nucleotides: TGTGCCAGCACCGTCACAGGGAGTCAGCCCCAGCATTTT.

The rearrangement links TRBV19 to TRBJ2-5; D is possibly TRBD2 (5 bases). V lost 5 bases, J lost 4 bases, and 17 bases lay in between. The germline V gene encodes CDR1 LNHDA and CDR2 SQIVND (reference sequence). This CDR3 comprises 15 residues. Written as DNA, the CDR3 is TGTGCCAGTAGTCTCGTCTTGCGGGCAGGAGAGACCCAGTACTTC. Translation: CASSLVLRAGETQYF.

This clone was recorded only once. The chain combines TRBV4-1 with TRBJ1-1; 7 nucleotides line up with TRBD1. Trimming at V came to 0 bases and at J to 4 bases, leaving 2 bases not matched to a gene. CDR3 length: 14 residues. The V gene's germline CDR1 is MGHRA and CDR2 YSYEKL. The CDR3 sequence is CASSQDRQGTEAFF. In DNA, the CDR3 is TGCGCCAGCAGCCAAGATCGACAGGGCACTGAAGCTTTCTTT.

This chain links TRBV6-5 with TRBJ2-1; the match to TRBD2 covers 9 bases. Germline V gene sequence: CDR1 MNHEY, CDR2 SVGAGI. The V gene end was trimmed by 2 bases and the J gene end by 6 bases; junction bases not matched to a gene: 5. This CDR3 contains 15 residues. The CDR3 reads CASSYAGGPGNEQFF. In DNA form, the CDR3 reads TGTGCCAGCAGTTACGCGGGAGGGCCCGGCAATGAGCAGTTCTTC.

The CDR3 spells CARAQVGETQYF. CDR3 DNA sequence: TGTGCCAGGGCCCAGGTTGGGGAGACCCAGTACTTC. The genes are TRBV2 and TRBJ2-5; no firm D call. Trimming shortened V by 9 bases and J by 5 bases, and 13 bases separated the two germline ends. There are 12 residues in the CDR3. Germline V lookup: CDR1 SNHLY, CDR2 FYNNEI.

This sequence joins TRBV12-2 and TRBJ2-7; the table's D call of TRBD2 was not tested on the DNA. TRBV12-2 is termed a pseudogene. The CDR3 has 15 amino acids. The CDR3, as DNA: TGTGCAAGTCGCTTAGACCCACCGAGTGTCCACGAGCAGTACTTC. Translated, it gives CASRLDPPSVHEQYF.

The V gene is TRBV30, the J gene TRBJ2-3; D not certain. V lost 4 bases, J lost 5 bases, and 10 bases lay in between. CDR3 length: 12 amino acids. Per germline, CDR1 GTSNPN and CDR2 SVGIG (reference sequence). This CDR3 reads CAWTNPGDTQYF. In DNA, the CDR3 is TGTGCCTGGACAAACCCCGGAGATACGCAGTATTTT.

About this clone itself: Other DNA sequences of this sample code for an identical CDR3. The chain couples TRBV5-1 to TRBJ2-5; D remains ambiguous. Germline V gene data show CDR1 as SGHRS and CDR2 as YFSETQ. The CDR3 has 11 residues. Trimming pared 3 bases from V and 2 bases from J, leaving 2 bases between. CDR3 protein: CASSSQETQYF. The CDR3 DNA is TGCGCCAGCAGCTCTCAAGAGACCCAGTACTTC.

The J gene is TRBJ2-3, the V gene TRBV30; 10 bases map to TRBD2. Looked up from germline, CDR1 is GTSNPN and CDR2 is SVGIG (reference sequence). The CDR3 is 13 residues long. After removal of 2 bases from V and 5 bases from J, the junction contained 1 base not matched to a gene. CDR3 protein: CAWSRLAGDTQYF. CDR3 in DNA: TGTGCCTGGAGTAGACTAGCGGGAGATACGCAGTATTTT.

This chain connects TRBV4-1 to TRBJ1-2; 7 nucleotides align to TRBD1. Germline-derived CDR1 and CDR2 are MGHRA and YSYEKL. Trimming cost V 3 bases and J 3 bases; bases outside gene matches: 7. The CDR3 extends over 15 amino acids. The CDR3 region has the DNA TGCGCCAGCAGCCATGAACGACAGGGCCACTATGGCTACACCTTC. Amino acids: CASSHERQGHYGYTF.

This rearrangement joins TRBV2 to TRBJ2-7, with 7 bases fitting TRBD1. The CDR3 covers 15 residues. Germline V CDR1 and CDR2: SNHLY, FYNNEI. V was clipped by 7 bases and J by 3 bases; unmatched bases: 12. The CDR3 coding sequence is TGTGCCAGCATCCCCCCTAGGGACAGCCGCTACGAGCAGTACTTC. Translated: CASIPPRDSRYEQYF.

V gene TRBV4-2 combines with J gene TRBJ2-3, with TRBD2 identical over 7 bases. Trimming removed 4 bases from V and 11 bases from J; junction bases left unmatched: 9. Germline CDR1 LGHNA, CDR2 YNFKEQ. The CDR3 has 13 residues. The chain's CDR3 is CASSRLTSDGQYF. The CDR3 DNA reads TGTGCCAGCAGCCGCCTCACTAGCGATGGGCAGTATTTT.

This clone turned up a few times. The V and J genes are TRBV2 and TRBJ1-1; D might be TRBD1 (5 bases). This CDR3 region has 14 residues. Germline values: CDR1 SNHLY, CDR2 FYNNEI. Trimming took off 5 bases at V and 3 bases at J, with 13 bases between the two ends. CDR3 residues: CASSRSTEYTEAFF. In DNA form, the CDR3 reads TGTGCCAGCAGTAGGTCGACAGAGTACACTGAAGCTTTCTTT.

The V call is TRBV30, the J call TRBJ1-1; possible D gene TRBD1, 5 bases. Germline V gene data show CDR1 as GTSNPN and CDR2 as SVGIG (reference sequence). V lost 0 bases and J lost 4, with 12 bases in between. This CDR3 has 14 amino acids. This chain's CDR3 is CAWSVSRVGTEAFF. The CDR3, as DNA: TGTGCCTGGAGTGTTTCCAGGGTTGGCACTGAAGCTTTCTTT. The full variable domain, completed using reference TRBV30 and TRBJ1-1, is SQTIHQWPATLVQPVGSPLSLECTVEGTSNPNLYWYRQAAGRGLQLLFYSVGIGQISSEVPQNLSASRPQDRQFILSSKKLLLSDSGFYLCAWSVSRVGTEAFFGQGTRLTVV.

The gene calls are TRBV10-3 and TRBJ1-6; D remains ambiguous. V shed 2 bases and J shed 9 bases, with 11 bases lying between them. The CDR3 is 14 amino acids. Germline loops: CDR1 ENHRY, CDR2 SYGVKD. CDR3 nucleotides: TGTGCCATCAGTGAGGTAGACTACGGTTCACCCCTCCACTTT. It encodes CAISEVDYGSPLHF.

This clone appeared once. The chain combines TRBV9 with TRBJ1-2, with TRBD1 matching 11 bases. This CDR3 comprises 14 residues. The junction had 6 bases not matched to a gene; V was cut back by 3 bases and J by 8 bases. CDR1 is SGDLS, CDR2 YYNGEE, per germline. Here the CDR3 reads CASSGGQGALGYTF. DNA for the CDR3: TGTGCCAGCAGCGGTGGACAGGGGGCTTTGGGCTACACCTTC.